The 27 T cell receptor beta chains given below trace back to one sample, sequenced in a study of T cell changes during pregnancy in multiple sclerosis (dated by TCRdb to the late 2010s). Preparation of the library involved the immunoSEQ multiplex PCR assay. Entries here come from immuneACCESS through TCRdb and include only in-frame sequences with V and J called. Some clones fail to appear in such tables; in the studies checked, an unresolved V gene covers under half of the shortfall, and the cause of the remainder is unknown. This sample gives some 100,000 clones in total; about 94% of them show up just once. 0.7% to 0.9% of the sample comes from the top ten. The starting material was peripheral blood, obtained before pregnancy. The receptors stem from a female donor with multiple sclerosis, enrolled in a pregnancy study.

The chain links TRBV5-1 to TRBJ2-3; no reliable D call. Germline V CDR1 and CDR2: SGHRS, YFSETQ. This CDR3 has 14 amino acids. Trimming took off 5 bases at V and 3 bases at J, with 13 bases between the two ends. Here the CDR3 reads CASRHPTSTDTQYF. For the CDR3, the DNA is TGCGCCAGCAGGCATCCCACTTCGACAGATACGCAGTATTTT.

The chain carries TRBV23-1 and TRBJ2-7; tentatively, D is TRBD1 (5 bases). TRBV23-1 is filed as an ORF, its function uncertain. This CDR3 region has 14 residues. The V end was cut by 4 bases, the J end by 0 bases, with 10 bases between. The CDR3: CASSRKGSSYEQYF. The CDR3, as DNA: TGCGCCAGCAGTCGGAAGGGGTCCTCCTACGAGCAGTACTTC.

The J gene is TRBJ1-4, the V gene TRBV5-6; D may be TRBD1 (6 bases). V lost 2 bases, J lost 8 bases, and 10 bases lay in between. This CDR3 region has 13 residues. Germline V gives CDR1 SGHDT, CDR2 YYEEEE. CDR3 protein: CASSLQGGEKLFF. CDR3 coding DNA: TGTGCCAGCAGCTTACAGGGAGGGGAAAAACTGTTTTTT.

The rearrangement joins TRBV19 to TRBJ2-1, with TRBD1 identical over 7 bases. With 6 bases clipped from V and 0 bases from J, the junction kept 5 bases outside the gene matches. This CDR3 region has 15 residues. Germline lookup yields CDR1 LNHDA and CDR2 SQIVND (reference sequence). CDR3 amino acids: CASSRGFSSYNEQFF. DNA for the CDR3: TGTGCCAGTAGCAGGGGGTTTAGCTCCTACAATGAGCAGTTCTTC.

The CDR3 DNA sequence: TGTGCCAGCAGTTCACCACCTAGGACAGCAGAAGCTTTCTTT. It is translated as CASSSPPRTAEAFF. The chain uses TRBV28 and TRBJ1-1, with D tentatively TRBD1 (6 bases). The CDR3 spans 14 residues. CDR1 MDHEN and CDR2 SYDVKM come from the germline V gene. The V gene lost 4 bases and the J gene lost 8 bases, with 17 bases spanning the gap.

This chain connects TRBV5-1 to TRBJ1-2; D is possibly TRBD1 (6 bases). Germline-derived CDR1 and CDR2 are SGHRS and YFSETQ. The V end was cut by 5 bases, the J end by 5 bases, with 22 bases between. The CDR3 length is 16 residues. Here the CDR3 reads CASRYGLRTDGYGYTF. CDR3 in DNA: TGCGCCAGCAGGTACGGCCTGAGGACAGATGGTTATGGCTACACCTTC.

The V and J genes are TRBV10-3 and TRBJ2-5, with 7 bases aligning to TRBD1. This CDR3 is 13 amino acids long. V was pared by 4 bases and J by 6 bases, with 5 bases of the junction left unmatched. The V gene's germline CDR1 is ENHRY and CDR2 SYGVKD. The CDR3 nucleotides read TGTGCCATCAGTGTGCAACAGGGGCAGACCCAGTACTTC. Encoded protein: CAISVQQGQTQYF.

The chain joins TRBV27 to TRBJ2-7; D ambiguous. V dropped 7 bases and J dropped 3 bases, with 13 bases sitting between them. The length of the CDR3 is 13 residues. Germline CDR1 is MNHEY and CDR2 is SMNVEV (reference sequence). The CDR3 region is CASTPSPVYEQYF. For the CDR3, the DNA is TGTGCCAGCACCCCCAGTCCCGTCTACGAGCAGTACTTC.

J is TRBJ2-3 and V is TRBV19, with unresolved D. The germline V gene has CDR1 LNHDA and CDR2 SQIVND (reference sequence). Trimming pared 5 bases from V and 2 bases from J, leaving 11 bases between. The CDR3 covers 14 residues. The CDR3 coding sequence is TGTGCCAGTAGTCCCGGTTCTTACACAGATACGCAGTATTTT. Translated: CASSPGSYTDTQYF.

This clone came up once. The rearrangement joins TRBV5-1 to TRBJ2-2; tentatively, D is TRBD2 (5 bases). V lost 0 bases and J lost 2, with 11 bases in between. CDR1 is SGHRS, CDR2 YFSETQ, per germline. This CDR3 comprises 16 residues. Here the CDR3 DNA reads TGCGCCAGCAGCTTGGCGACGGGAACAAACACCGGGGAGCTGTTTTTT. This encodes CASSLATGTNTGELFF.

The chain employs TRBV5-1 and TRBJ1-1; 9 bases agree with TRBD1. This CDR3 is 16 amino acids long. V shed 0 bases, J shed 2 bases, and the junction held 5 bases outside the gene matches. Germline CDR1 reads SGHRS; CDR2 reads YFSETQ. Here the CDR3 reads CASSLDRGLINTEAFF. Written as DNA, the CDR3 is TGCGCCAGCAGCTTGGACAGGGGGCTTATAAACACTGAAGCTTTCTTT.

J is TRBJ2-2 and V is TRBV19; the D is unclear. Germline assignment: CDR1 LNHDA and CDR2 SQIVND (reference sequence). This CDR3 has 13 residues. V lost 6 bases to trimming and J lost 0 bases, with 5 bases between them. The CDR3 nucleotides read TGTGCCAGTAGCCTTACGAACACCGGGGAGCTGTTTTTT. Its translation is CASSLTNTGELFF.

V is TRBV7-9 and J is TRBJ2-5; tentatively, D is TRBD1 (6 bases). The CDR3 consists of 14 residues. Germline loops: CDR1 SEHNR, CDR2 FQNEAQ (reference sequence). Trimming shortened V by 7 bases and J by 0 bases, and 12 bases separated the two germline ends. The CDR3 DNA sequence: TGTGCCAGCATCGGACAGACCTACCAAGAGACCCAGTACTTC. Residues: CASIGQTYQETQYF.

This rearrangement joins TRBV5-8 to TRBJ2-1; D is unresolved. The CDR3 totals 15 residues. Trimming took off 2 bases at V and 0 bases at J, with 9 bases between the two ends. Germline assignment: CDR1 SGHTS and CDR2 YDEGEE. The CDR3 DNA follows: TGTGCCAGCAGCTTCGAGGTTACCTCCTACAATGAGCAGTTCTTC. Amino acids: CASSFEVTSYNEQFF.

The chain is built from TRBV11-2 and TRBJ1-5, with 8 positions matching TRBD1. The V segment lost 5 bases and the J segment 7 bases; nucleotides outside the gene matches: 4. The CDR3 has 13 amino acids. The germline V gene has CDR1 SGHAT and CDR2 FQNNGV. In nucleotides, the CDR3 is TGTGCCAGCAGCCCAGGGGGCGGGCAGCCCCAGCATTTT. It encodes CASSPGGGQPQHF. Based on the CDR3 plus reference TRBV11-2 and TRBJ1-5, the full variable domain is EAGVAQSPRYKIIEKRQSVAFWCNPISGHATLYWYQQILGQGPKLLIQFQNNGVVDDSQLPKDRFSAERLKGVDSTLKIQPAKLEDSAVYLCASSPGGGQPQHFGDGTRLSIL.

V usage is TRBV28 and J usage is TRBJ1-5; D gene unclear. The CDR3 has 13 residues. CDR1 is MDHEN, CDR2 SYDVKM, per germline. The V end was cut by 10 bases, the J end by 4 bases, with 14 bases between. The CDR3 protein is CATQAQINQPQHF. CDR3 sequence (DNA): TGTGCCACGCAGGCCCAGATAAATCAGCCCCAGCATTTT.

The chain employs TRBV12-5 and TRBJ1-1, with TRBD1 identical over 7 bases. Germline CDR1 is LGHNT and CDR2 is FRNRAP. The CDR3 has 16 amino acids. Unmatched junction bases numbered 9, after V lost 0 bases and J lost 5 bases. The CDR3 sequence is CASGLVLLQGGTEAFF. DNA for the CDR3: TGTGCTAGTGGTTTGGTACTACTGCAGGGGGGAACTGAAGCTTTCTTT.

V is TRBV27 and J is TRBJ2-1; TRBD2 agrees at 9 bases. J lost 1 base, V lost 4 bases, and 5 bases had no gene match. CDR3 length: 16 residues. Germline-derived CDR1 and CDR2 are MNHEY and SMNVEV (reference sequence). The CDR3 DNA is TGTGCCAGCAGTTGGGGACTAGCCTTATCCTACAATGAGCAGTTCTTC. Amino acid sequence: CASSWGLALSYNEQFF.

This clone was seen once. The chain carries TRBV10-3 and TRBJ2-2; TRBD2 aligns across 7 bases. CDR3 length equals 15 residues. Trimming cost V 3 bases and J 1 base; bases outside gene matches: 2. Germline CDR1 ENHRY, CDR2 SYGVKD. In DNA, the CDR3 is TGTGCCATCAGTGATGGCGGGAGGAACACCGGGGAGCTGTTTTTT. The encoded protein is CAISDGGRNTGELFF.

The V gene is TRBV21-1, the J gene TRBJ1-2. TRBV21-1 is reported as a pseudogene. CDR3 size: 14 residues. CDR3 region: CASSTRGGVYGYTF. CDR3 DNA sequence: TGTGCCAGCAGCACCCGGGGGGGGGTCTATGGCTACACCTTC.

Only one count was recorded for this clone. The chain links TRBV4-3 to TRBJ2-1; 12 nucleotides align to TRBD2. Germline trimming cut 1 base from V and 8 bases from J; bases unmatched to any gene: 9. CDR3 length equals 17 residues. The germline V gene encodes CDR1 LGHNA and CDR2 YSLEER. The CDR3 DNA follows: TGCGCCAGCAGCCAAGCGTCTAGCGGGAGGGCCGGGGATGAGCAGTTCTTC. Its protein is CASSQASSGRAGDEQFF.

The chain employs TRBV5-6 and TRBJ2-7; maybe TRBD1 (5 bases). Trimming shortened V by 0 bases and J by 2 bases, and 9 bases separated the two germline ends. Per the germline V gene, CDR1 is SGHDT and CDR2 is YYEEEE. The CDR3 is 14 residues long. This chain's CDR3 is CASSLAPDTYEQYF. The CDR3 DNA follows: TGTGCCAGCAGCTTGGCCCCGGACACCTACGAGCAGTACTTC.

This chain uses TRBV6-5 with TRBJ2-2, with a weak D call TRBD1 (6 bases). The V gene's germline CDR1 is MNHEY and CDR2 SVGAGI. CDR3 length: 15 amino acids. V gave up 5 bases and J gave up 1 base, with 11 bases separating them. The DNA for the CDR3 is TGTGCCAGCAGTCCCACAGGGCGGAACACCGGGGAGCTGTTTTTT. Protein product: CASSPTGRNTGELFF.

The chain combines TRBV10-2 with TRBJ1-3; a weak D match, TRBD1 (5 bases). The ends were cut back, 7 bases at V and 2 bases at J, with 15 bases in the middle. Germline lookup yields CDR1 WSHSY and CDR2 SAAADI. The CDR3 has 15 amino acids. In DNA, the CDR3 is TGCGCCAGCATACTGGCGGGGGAGGCTGGAAACACCATATATTTT. Amino acids: CASILAGEAGNTIYF.

The chain carries TRBV28 and TRBJ1-5, with D maybe TRBD1 (5 bases). V was cut by 2 bases and J by 4 bases, with 12 bases left in between. The germline CDR1 and CDR2 sequences are MDHEN and SYDVKM. The CDR3 sequence is 15 residues long. This chain's CDR3 is CASSLRQGSNQPQHF. In nucleotides, the CDR3 is TGTGCCAGCAGTTTAAGGCAGGGTTCAAATCAGCCCCAGCATTTT.

The chain has TRBV4-2 and TRBJ2-1, with 8 bases fitting TRBD2. The CDR3 runs to 17 residues. Germline V gene data show CDR1 as LGHNA and CDR2 as YNFKEQ. Germline trimming cut 0 bases from V and 3 bases from J; bases unmatched to any gene: 7. The CDR3 protein is CASSQEAGAGVYNEQFF. For the CDR3, the DNA is TGTGCCAGCAGCCAAGAGGCGGGAGCGGGAGTCTACAATGAGCAGTTCTTC.

The rearrangement links TRBV6-1 to TRBJ1-1; TRBD1 aligns across 10 bases. V lost 2 bases, J lost 6 bases, and 3 bases stayed unmatched. The CDR3 consists of 14 residues. The germline V gene has CDR1 MNHNS and CDR2 SASEGT. As DNA, the CDR3 is TGTGCCAGCAGTGAAAGGGGACAGGGGTCTGAAGCTTTCTTT. Encoded protein: CASSERGQGSEAFF.